This TCR beta chain was obtained from a study of glioma-infiltrating T cells. General study findings and limits: Only very few CDR3 sequences appeared in both tissue and blood. Tissue-blood divergence was below expectation in non-neoplastic patients, above in gliomas.

Germline V gene lookup returns CDR1 MDHEN and CDR2 SYDVKM. Trimming pared 4 bases from V and 2 bases from J, leaving 8 bases between. This CDR3 region has 13 residues. TCR alpha and beta CDR3 regions were amplified from RNA using iRepertoire nested multiplex PCR. TCRdb independently ran MiXCR on the multiplex PCR reads; one entry per CDR3 protein. The table lists approximately 45,000 distinct CDR3 sequences, approximately 20% of them singletons, with 5% to 8% in the top ten. Judged by abundance, this clonotype is medium-sized. Its antigen is still unknown. The chain joins TRBV28 to TRBJ1-2; perhaps TRBD1 as D (6 bases). The receptor's source is a human donor with low-grade glioma or glioblastoma, undergoing nonglioma brain surgery, or in good health (not recorded which). The specimen sequenced was glioma tissue, nonneoplastic brain tissue, or PBMCs (not recorded which). The CDR3 nucleotides read TGTGCCAGCAGTTCAGGACAGAACTATGGCTACACCTTC. Amino acids: CASSSGQNYGYTF.